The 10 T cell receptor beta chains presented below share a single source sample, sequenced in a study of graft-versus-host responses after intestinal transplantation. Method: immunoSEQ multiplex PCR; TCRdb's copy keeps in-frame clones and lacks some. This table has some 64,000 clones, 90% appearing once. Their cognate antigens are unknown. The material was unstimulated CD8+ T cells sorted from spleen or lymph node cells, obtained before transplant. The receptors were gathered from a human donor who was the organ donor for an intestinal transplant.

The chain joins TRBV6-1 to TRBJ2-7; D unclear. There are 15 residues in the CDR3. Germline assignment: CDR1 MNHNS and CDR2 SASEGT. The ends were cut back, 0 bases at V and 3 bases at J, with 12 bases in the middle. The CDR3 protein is CASSEAHAAYYEQYF. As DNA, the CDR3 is TGTGCCAGCAGTGAAGCGCATGCGGCCTACTACGAGCAGTACTTC.

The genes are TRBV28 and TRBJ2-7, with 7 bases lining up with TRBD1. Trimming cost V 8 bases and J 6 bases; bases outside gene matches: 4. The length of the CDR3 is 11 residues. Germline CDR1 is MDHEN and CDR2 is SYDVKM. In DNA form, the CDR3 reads TGTGCCAGCGGACAGGCAAGCGAGCAGTACTTC. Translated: CASGQASEQYF.

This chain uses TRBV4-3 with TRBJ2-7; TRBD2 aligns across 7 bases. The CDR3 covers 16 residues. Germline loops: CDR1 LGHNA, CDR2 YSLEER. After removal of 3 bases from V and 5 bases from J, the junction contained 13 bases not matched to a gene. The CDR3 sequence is CASSQSEAGVLDEQYF. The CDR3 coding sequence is TGCGCCAGCAGCCAGAGCGAGGCGGGAGTGTTGGACGAGCAGTACTTC.

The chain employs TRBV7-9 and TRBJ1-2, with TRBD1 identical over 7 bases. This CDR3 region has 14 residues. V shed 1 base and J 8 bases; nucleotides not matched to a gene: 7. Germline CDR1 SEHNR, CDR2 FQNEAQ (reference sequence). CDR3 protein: CASSLGQGGYGYTF. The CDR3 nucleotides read TGTGCCAGCAGCTTAGGACAGGGCGGTTACGGCTACACCTTC. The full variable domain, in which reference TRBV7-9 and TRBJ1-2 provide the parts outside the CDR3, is DTGVSQNPRHKITKRGQNVTFRCDPISEHNRLYWYRQTLGQGPEFLTYFQNEAQLEKSRLLSDRFSAERPKGSFSTLEIQRTEQGDSAMYLCASSLGQGGYGYTFGSGTRLTVV.

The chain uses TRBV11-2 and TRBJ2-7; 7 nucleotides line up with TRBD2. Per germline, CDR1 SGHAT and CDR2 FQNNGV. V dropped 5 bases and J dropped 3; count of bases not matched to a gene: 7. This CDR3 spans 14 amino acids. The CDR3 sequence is CASSATSAYYEQYF. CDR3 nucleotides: TGTGCCAGCAGCGCTACTAGCGCCTACTACGAGCAGTACTTC.

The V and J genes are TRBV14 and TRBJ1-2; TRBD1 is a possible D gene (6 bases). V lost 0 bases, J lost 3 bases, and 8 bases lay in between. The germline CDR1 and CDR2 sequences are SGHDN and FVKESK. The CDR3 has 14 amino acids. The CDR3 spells CASSQDPGDYGYTF. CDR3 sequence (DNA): TGTGCCAGCAGCCAAGATCCAGGGGACTATGGCTACACCTTC. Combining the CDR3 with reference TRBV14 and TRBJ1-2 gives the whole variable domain EAGVTQFPSHSVIEKGQTVTLRCDPISGHDNLYWYRRVMGKEIKFLLHFVKESKQDESGMPNNRFLAERTGGTYSTLKVQPAELEDSGVYFCASSQDPGDYGYTFGSGTRLTVV.

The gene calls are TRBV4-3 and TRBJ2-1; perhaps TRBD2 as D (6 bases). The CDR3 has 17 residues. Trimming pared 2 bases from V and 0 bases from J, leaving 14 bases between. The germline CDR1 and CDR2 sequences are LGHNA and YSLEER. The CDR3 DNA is TGCGCCAGCAGCCAATGGGCGGGATTGAGCTCCTACAATGAGCAGTTCTTC. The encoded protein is CASSQWAGLSSYNEQFF.

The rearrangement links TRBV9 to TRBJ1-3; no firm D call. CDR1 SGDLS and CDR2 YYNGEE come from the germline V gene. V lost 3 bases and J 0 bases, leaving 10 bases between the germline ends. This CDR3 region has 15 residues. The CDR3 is CASSGGLSSGNTIYF. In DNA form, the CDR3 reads TGTGCCAGCAGCGGAGGGTTGAGCTCTGGAAACACCATATATTTT.

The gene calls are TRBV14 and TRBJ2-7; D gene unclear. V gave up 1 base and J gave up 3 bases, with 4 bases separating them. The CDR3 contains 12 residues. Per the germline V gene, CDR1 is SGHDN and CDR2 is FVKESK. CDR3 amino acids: CASSQAYYEQYF. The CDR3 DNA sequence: TGTGCCAGCAGCCAAGCCTACTACGAGCAGTACTTC.

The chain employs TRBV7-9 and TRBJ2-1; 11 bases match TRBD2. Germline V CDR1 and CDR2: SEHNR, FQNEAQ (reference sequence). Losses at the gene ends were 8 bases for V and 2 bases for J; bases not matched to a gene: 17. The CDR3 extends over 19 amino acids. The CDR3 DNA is TGTGCCAGCCCCTTGGGTCTAGCGGGAGGCCCGCCCACCTACAATGAGCAGTTCTTC. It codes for CASPLGLAGGPPTYNEQFF.